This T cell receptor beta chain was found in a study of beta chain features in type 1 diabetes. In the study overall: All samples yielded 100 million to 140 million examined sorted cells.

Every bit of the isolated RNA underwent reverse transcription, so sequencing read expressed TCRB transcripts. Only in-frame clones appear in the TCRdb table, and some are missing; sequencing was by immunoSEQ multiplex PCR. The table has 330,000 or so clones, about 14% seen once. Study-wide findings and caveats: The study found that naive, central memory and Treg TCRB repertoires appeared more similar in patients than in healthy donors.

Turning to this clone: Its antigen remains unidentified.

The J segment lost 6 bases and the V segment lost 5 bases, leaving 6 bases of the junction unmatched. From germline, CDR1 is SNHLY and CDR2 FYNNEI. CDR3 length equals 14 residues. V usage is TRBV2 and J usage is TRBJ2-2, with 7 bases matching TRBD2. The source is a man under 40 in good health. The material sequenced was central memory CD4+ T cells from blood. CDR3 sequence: CASSKASGAGELFF. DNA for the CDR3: TGTGCCAGCAGTAAGGCTAGCGGAGCCGGGGAGCTGTTTTTT.